A single sample gave rise to the 5 T cell receptor beta chains below, sequenced in a study of blood T cell repertoires in COVID-19. The data were produced by immunoSEQ multiplex PCR, yet TCRdb's version contains in-frame clones alone and is incomplete. The sample gives a few hundred thousand clones, around nine tenths of which show up once; around 3.1% is in the top ten. The material sequenced was peripheral blood. These receptors originate from a man aged 60 to 75 with acute or convalescent COVID-19.

The rearrangement joins TRBV5-1 to TRBJ2-1; possible D gene TRBD1, 6 bases. The CDR3 runs to 17 residues. The germline V gene has CDR1 SGHRS and CDR2 YFSETQ. Deletions cut 1 base from V and 5 bases from J, with 19 bases between. CDR3 amino acids: CASSLTVTGIGHNEQFF. In nucleotides, the CDR3 is TGCGCCAGCAGCTTGACGGTAACAGGGATAGGTCACAATGAGCAGTTCTTC.

The table lists this clone with a few counts. V is TRBV19 and J is TRBJ1-2; 7 bases agree with TRBD1. The CDR3 consists of 15 residues. Germline V gives CDR1 LNHDA, CDR2 SQIVND (reference sequence). Germline trimming cut 4 bases from V and 4 bases from J; bases unmatched to any gene: 9. The CDR3 DNA reads TGTGCCAGTAGTAGGGACAGACCATTGACCTATGGCTACACCTTC. Translated, it gives CASSRDRPLTYGYTF.

The J gene is TRBJ2-2, the V gene TRBV24-1; tentatively, D is TRBD2 (5 bases). The germline V gene has CDR1 KGHDR and CDR2 SFDVKD. The CDR3 is 15 residues long. The V and J ends lost 3 bases and 5 bases respectively, with 12 bases between them. CDR3: CATSDRFRGTGELFF. In nucleotides, the CDR3 is TGTGCCACCAGTGATCGTTTTCGAGGGACCGGGGAGCTGTTTTTT.

The CDR3 sequence is CASSLVLADSSYNEQFF. CDR3 sequence (DNA): TGCGCCAGCAGCTTGGTGCTAGCGGACAGCTCCTACAATGAGCAGTTCTTC. The chain is built from TRBV5-1 and TRBJ2-1; D may be TRBD2 (7 bases). CDR3 length: 17 amino acids. Trimming removed 0 bases from V and 0 bases from J, with 13 bases in between. CDR1 is SGHRS and CDR2 is YFSETQ in the germline V gene.

This clone was detected a few times. This chain links TRBV6-1 with TRBJ1-3, with no clear D. CDR3 size: 16 residues. Trimming pared 0 bases from V and 0 bases from J, leaving 9 bases between. Germline V gene lookup returns CDR1 MNHNS and CDR2 SASEGT. In nucleotides, the CDR3 is TGTGCCAGCAGTGAAGCGTTCACGGGCTCTGGAAACACCATATATTTT. Translation gives CASSEAFTGSGNTIYF.